The entry below describes one TCR beta chain. Its target is unknown. The source of the sample is a study of a mutant IDH1 vaccine in newly diagnosed glioma. The germline V gene encodes CDR1 LGHNA and CDR2 YNFKEQ. The CDR3 is 15 residues long. The V gene end was trimmed by 4 bases and the J gene end by 3 bases; junction bases not matched to a gene: 4. Time point here: week 5, during vaccination. Every single dose of the vaccine, 300 ug of mutant IDH1 20-mer peptide, came with topical imiquimod. The protocol was immunoSEQ multiplex PCR, while the TCRdb copy is restricted to in-frame clones and leaves out a portion. This sample has about 40,000 clones, with just over 90% found just once.

The origin of this receptor is a man aged 45-65 years with glioma. This rearrangement joins TRBV4-2 to TRBJ2-3; TRBD2 matches 10 bases. Here the sequenced sample was PBMCs, taken from a glioma patient whose treatment included an IDH1 peptide vaccine. The CDR3 nucleotides are TGTGCCAGCAGCCCAGGGACTAGCGAGACAGATACGCAGTATTTT. Translating it yields CASSPGTSETDTQYF.